These T cell receptor beta chains were read from a single sample in a study of beta chain features in type 1 diabetes. Clones were sequenced by immunoSEQ multiplex PCR, and TCRdb holds only the in-frame ones, with some missing. The top ten hold about 0.64% of the sample, which has roughly 400,000 clones, around 10% seen once. The sample consisted of central memory CD4+ T cells from blood. The receptors shown here come from a man aged 30-40 years with type 1 diabetes. Both conserved end residues are trimmed from each CDR3. Clone size is shown for a subset of rows, as once, few, many or a class of expanded clone.

V gene,CDR3 length,clone size,J gene,CDR3 protein
TRBV4-2,14,-,TRBJ2-7,ASSQDRTSRAYEQY
TRBV6-6,9,few,TRBJ2-1,ASRLHQEQF
TRBV5-1,15,-,TRBJ2-3,ASSLATGLTTTDTQY
TRBV7-2,12,many,TRBJ1-5,ASSSPYSNQPQH
TRBV2,11,many,TRBJ1-5,ASRGTFNQPQH
TRBV7-9,11,few,TRBJ2-2,ASSFDNTGELF
TRBV27,11,-,TRBJ1-4,ASSFRVNEKLF
TRBV27,14,few,TRBJ2-7,ASRPLGAAGNYEQY
TRBV28,13,few,TRBJ1-2,ASRPTGYSNYGYT
TRBV28,11,-,TRBJ1-5,ASSSGLNQPQH
TRBV5-4,10,few,TRBJ1-5,ASSQDGQPQH
TRBV5-1,14,few,TRBJ2-1,ASSSGTSGRYGEQF
TRBV23-1,15,many,TRBJ1-5,ASSQSDGGREYQPQH
TRBV25-1,14,-,TRBJ2-7,ASSPRTSGNTYEQY
TRBV5-1,14,-,TRBJ2-1,ASSLAGGRAYNEQF
TRBV27,11,few,TRBJ1-1,ASSQDANTEAF
TRBV27,12,many,TRBJ1-1,ASSSAALNTEAF
TRBV4-3,15,few,TRBJ1-1,ASSQEAILGMNTEAF
TRBV2,13,-,TRBJ1-2,ASTPQGGANYGYT
TRBV13,14,few,TRBJ2-7,ASSPPPARLASEQY
TRBV5-4,13,-,TRBJ2-2,ARSREREDTGELF
TRBV5-1,12,once,TRBJ2-7,ASSALETRNEQY
TRBV29-1,10,few,TRBJ1-1,SGRTGGTEAF
TRBV5-4,14,-,TRBJ1-4,ASSLTVDRGNEKLF
TRBV11-2,10,-,TRBJ2-5,ASSLIWETQY
TRBV7-3,13,-,TRBJ1-5,ASSLGGGHGQPQH
TRBV9,14,few,TRBJ1-2,ASSEGQVVGAYGYT
TRBV11-2,12,-,TRBJ1-3,ASSADRAGNTIY
TRBV18,13,few,TRBJ2-7,ASSPSAGGGNEQY
TRBV4-3,13,few,TRBJ1-5,ASSQEIVGNQPQH
TRBV11-1,14,-,-,ASSLRGDDPSYEQY
TRBV27,13,-,TRBJ2-3,ASSSDSSGTDTQY
TRBV6-5,13,-,TRBJ2-5,ASSPQGGDRETQY
TRBV7-8,13,-,TRBJ2-7,ASSLNERSSYEQY
TRBV10-3,13,few,TRBJ2-7,AISESQALSYEQY
TRBV7-2,11,few,TRBJ2-5,ASSLAIQETQY
TRBV25-1,15,-,TRBJ2-2,ASSESPGQGRGGELF
TRBV7-9,13,few,TRBJ2-7,ASSLAGQGVYEQY
TRBV6-5,13,few,TRBJ2-7,ASSYSNRGIDEQY
TRBV19,14,few,TRBJ1-5,ASSILRAYSNQPQH